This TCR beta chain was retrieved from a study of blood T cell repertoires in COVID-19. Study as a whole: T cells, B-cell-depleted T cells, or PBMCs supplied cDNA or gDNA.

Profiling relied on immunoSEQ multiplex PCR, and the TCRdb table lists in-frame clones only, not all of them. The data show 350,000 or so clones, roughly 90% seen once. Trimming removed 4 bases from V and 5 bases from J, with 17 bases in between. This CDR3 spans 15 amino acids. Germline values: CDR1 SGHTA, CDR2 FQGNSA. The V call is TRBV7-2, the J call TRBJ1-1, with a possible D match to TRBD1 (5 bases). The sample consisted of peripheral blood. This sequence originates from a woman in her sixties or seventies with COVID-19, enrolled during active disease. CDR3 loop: CASSSTRSRGTEAFF. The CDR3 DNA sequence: TGTGCCAGCAGCTCGACTCGGTCGCGGGGGACTGAAGCTTTCTTT.